This is a list of T cell receptor beta chains from one sample in a study of T-cell reconstitution after alpha-beta-depleted transplantation in children. TCRdb reanalysed the PCR reads using MiXCR and keeps one entry per CDR3 protein. Here the sample spans more than 400,000 distinct CDR3 sequences, 43% being singletons. The input for sequencing was PBMCs, taken before TCRalphabeta/CD19-depleted stem cell transplant. All receptors come from a girl aged 2 to 9 with aplastic anemia, due to receive a stem cell transplant. The CDR3 runs from the conserved cysteine through the conserved F or W. A D gene is named only where the DNA matches it firmly. Some rows have no size entry. The others give once, few or many, or a class for an expanded clone.

few	.	TRBV4-2	15	TRBJ2-5	TGTGCCAGCAGCCAAGATCCCTCCCCGGGCGAGACCCAGTACTTC	CASSQDPSPGETQYF
.	.	TRBV6-6	11	TRBJ2-3	TGTGCCTGCTCCCTCACAGATACGCAGTATTTT	CACSLTDTQYF
.	.	TRBV7-6	14	TRBJ2-7	TGTGCCAGCAGCTCATATGAAGCGGATAGGGAGCAGTACTTC	CASSSYEADREQYF
many	.	TRBV5-1	15	TRBJ2-3	TGCGCCAGCAGCTTGTGGCGGGCGGACACAGATACGCAGTATTTT	CASSLWRADTDTQYF
many	TRBD1	TRBV20-1	16	TRBJ2-6	TGCAGTGCTGGTAGGGACAGGGGGTTTGGGGCCAACGTCCTGACTTTC	CSAGRDRGFGANVLTF
.	TRBD1	TRBV24-1	16	TRBJ2-3	TGTGCCACCAGTGAGTACCGGGACAGCAGCACAGATACGCAGTATTTT	CATSEYRDSSTDTQYF
many	.	TRBV10-1	11	TRBJ2-3	TGCGCCAGTTCAGGTCCAGATACGCAGTATTTT	CASSGPDTQYF
.	TRBD2	TRBV20-1	12	TRBJ2-5	TGCAGTGCCGGCGGGGGGCAAGAGACCCAGTACTTC	CSAGGGQETQYF
.	.	TRBV6-5	16	TRBJ2-2	TGTGCCAGCAGTTACCCCGGGGCCCTTTCCCGCGGGGAGCTGTTTTTT	CASSYPGALSRGELFF
.	.	TRBV27	14	TRBJ1-2	TGTGCCAGCAGTGCCAGGGAGGACGGCTATGGCTACACCTTC	CASSAREDGYGYTF
.	.	TRBV6-2/TRBV6-3	13	TRBJ2-7	TGTGCCAGCAGTTACTCGACCGGGTGGGAGCAGTACTTC	CASSYSTGWEQYF
few	.	TRBV15	15	TRBJ2-7	TGTGCCACCAGCAGAGATCTGGCGGGAACCTACGAGCAGTACTTC	CATSRDLAGTYEQYF
few	.	TRBV4-3	14	TRBJ2-1	TGCGCCAGCAGCCCCCGGCTAGCGAATCTTGAGCAGTTCTTC	CASSPRLANLEQFF
.	.	TRBV29-1	15	TRBJ2-3	TGCAGCGTTGTGATCACGGGGCGCAGGACAGATACGCAGTATTTT	CSVVITGRRTDTQYF
once	TRBD1	TRBV28	15	TRBJ2-7	TGTGCCAGCAGTGCCCTGACAGGGGCCCGCTTCGAGCAGTACTTC	CASSALTGARFEQYF
few	TRBD2	TRBV27	15	TRBJ2-1	TGTGCCAGCAGTTTTCAGGGACTAGCGGGACATGAGCAGTTCTTC	CASSFQGLAGHEQFF
.	TRBD2	TRBV7-2	15	TRBJ2-5	TGTGCCAGCAGCGTACTAGCGGGTACGGGGAAGACCCAGTACTTC	CASSVLAGTGKTQYF
.	.	TRBV7-9	15	TRBJ1-4	TGTGCCAGCAGCCCCCCGATGGGGGGGGGAGAAAAACTGTTTTTT	CASSPPMGGGEKLFF
.	.	TRBV24-1	15	TRBJ2-7	TGTGCCACCAGTGATCCTCGGGACTTCTCCTACGAGCAGTACTTC	CATSDPRDFSYEQYF
.	.	TRBV20-1	18	TRBJ1-1	TGCAGTGCTAGCCCTTCGAGCTATCAGAACATGCTTAACACTGAAGCTTTCTTT	CSASPSSYQNMLNTEAFF
.	TRBD2	TRBV30	14	TRBJ2-7	TGTGCCTGGAGTGTAGGGACTAGCAGCCACGAGCAGTACTTC	CAWSVGTSSHEQYF
.	TRBD1	TRBV3-1	15	TRBJ1-2	TGTGCCAGCAGCCGAGTTCATACAGGGGGCTATGGCTACACCTTC	CASSRVHTGGYGYTF
.	.	TRBV20-1	13	TRBJ2-7	TGCAGTGCTTTGACCTGGAGCTCCTACGAGCAGTACTTC	CSALTWSSYEQYF
.	TRBD2	TRBV10-3	18	TRBJ2-1	TGTGCCATCAGAGGGACTAGCGGGAGGGCCTCATCCTACAATGAGCAGTTCTTC	CAIRGTSGRASSYNEQFF
many	.	TRBV5-1	15	TRBJ2-7	TGCGCCAGCAGCTTAGGCGTCAGGACACCCTACGAGCAGTACTTC	CASSLGVRTPYEQYF
once	TRBD1	TRBV10-3	13	TRBJ2-5	TGTGCCACGACAGGGGGCTTGCTGGAGACCCAGTACTTC	CATTGGLLETQYF
few	.	TRBV7-9	17	TRBJ2-3	TGTGCCAGCAGCTTACTCCCCGGACAGAAGCCCGCAGATACGCAGTATTTT	CASSLLPGQKPADTQYF
few	TRBD2	TRBV27	15	TRBJ2-7	TGTGCCAGCAGTTTAAGGCTAGCGGGAGAATACGAGCAGTACTTC	CASSLRLAGEYEQYF
many	TRBD2	TRBV5-1	16	TRBJ2-1	TGCGCCAGCAGCTTGGTGGGGACTAGCGGGGACAATGAGCAGTTCTTC	CASSLVGTSGDNEQFF
.	TRBD1	TRBV4-2	14	TRBJ2-5	TGTGCCAGCAGCAATGGACAGGGACAAGAGACCCAGTACTTC	CASSNGQGQETQYF
.	.	TRBV28	13	TRBJ2-7	TGTGCCAGCGGACTGGGCGGCTTTTACGAGCAGTACTTC	CASGLGGFYEQYF
.	TRBD2	TRBV29-1	14	TRBJ2-1	TGCAGCGAGTGCTTAGCGGGCCGTGGGAATGAGCAGTTCTTC	CSECLAGRGNEQFF
many	.	TRBV5-1	15	TRBJ2-6	TGCGCCAGCAGCCTTACACCGGACATCTTCAACGTCCTGACTTTC	CASSLTPDIFNVLTF
many	TRBD2	TRBV20-1	17	TRBJ2-5	TGCAGTGCTAGAGTTCGCAACCCGGGACTAGTGGGAGAGACCCAGTACTTC	CSARVRNPGLVGETQYF
.	.	TRBV6-5	16	TRBJ2-3	TGTGCCAGCAGTTACTCCCGCCCAACTAGCACAGATACGCAGTATTTT	CASSYSRPTSTDTQYF
few	.	TRBV28	14	TRBJ1-1	TGTGCCAGCAGGCTGACAGTTCCTTACACTGAAGCTTTCTTT	CASRLTVPYTEAFF
few	.	TRBV21-1	18	TRBJ2-3	TGTGCCAGGAACGACAGGGCGAGGGACACGCTACCGGCAGATACGCAGTATTTT	CARNDRARDTLPADTQYF
.	.	TRBV20-1	13	TRBJ1-4	TGCAGTGCTAGACTCGGGGCTAATGAAAAACTGTTTTTT	CSARLGANEKLFF
.	TRBD2	TRBV5-1	15	TRBJ2-5	TGCGCCAGCAGCTTGGTACGGGGGGAGCAAGAGACCCAGTACTTC	CASSLVRGEQETQYF
.	.	TRBV7-9	17	TRBJ2-6	TGTGCCAGCAGCAGCCGGGGAATTCCCTCTGGGGCCAACGTCCTGACTTTC	CASSSRGIPSGANVLTF
few	TRBD1	TRBV7-3	16	TRBJ2-7	TGTGCCAGCAGCTTACTCCGGGACAGGGGCTCCTACGAGCAGTACTTC	CASSLLRDRGSYEQYF
.	TRBD2	TRBV5-1	14	TRBJ2-1	TGCGCCAGCAGCTTTAGCGGGGGGGCGATTGAGCAGTTCTTC	CASSFSGGAIEQFF
.	.	TRBV7-8	15	TRBJ1-5	TGTGCCAGCAGCCCGATGGGGACGGCTAATCAGCCCCATCATTTT	CASSPMGTANQPHHF
.	TRBD1	TRBV18	15	TRBJ1-1	TGTGCCAGCTCACCCGGACAGGTAGCTAACACTGAAGCTTTCTTT	CASSPGQVANTEAFF
many	.	TRBV12-3/TRBV12-4	13	TRBJ1-1	TGTGCCAGCAGTTTGGCGGAATGGGAGGAAGCTTTCTTT	CASSLAEWEEAFF
few	TRBD1	TRBV9	17	TRBJ2-2	TGTGCCAGCACTTCAGACAGGGGAGCAGACGGCACCGGGGAGCTGTTTTTT	CASTSDRGADGTGELFF
.	TRBD2	TRBV20-1	17	TRBJ2-2	TGCAGTGCTAGAGGTCTTAGCGGGGGGGCCTGGAGCGGGGAGCTGTTTTTT	CSARGLSGGAWSGELFF
many	.	TRBV7-2	14	TRBJ2-7	TGTGCCAGCAGCCGAAACACCGGGTCCCCCGGGGAGTACTTC	CASSRNTGSPGEYF
.	.	TRBV29-1	13	TRBJ2-7	TGCAGCGTGACGCCGGGCCTACCCTACGAGCAGTACTTC	CSVTPGLPYEQYF
once	.	TRBV5-5	14	TRBJ2-1	TGTGCCAGCAGCTTGGCAGGGAAGGACAATGAGCAGTTCTTC	CASSLAGKDNEQFF
.	.	TRBV9	13	TRBJ2-7	TGTGCCAGCAGCGGGCGACTAGGGAACGAGCAGTACTTC	CASSGRLGNEQYF
many	.	TRBV20-1	14	TRBJ2-1	TGCAGTGCTCGTAGACTAGTGGCCTACAATGAGCAGTTCTTC	CSARRLVAYNEQFF
.	.	TRBV30	14	TRBJ1-5	TGTGCCTGGAGTCCCCCAGGGTTCGGTCAGCCCCAGCATTTT	CAWSPPGFGQPQHF